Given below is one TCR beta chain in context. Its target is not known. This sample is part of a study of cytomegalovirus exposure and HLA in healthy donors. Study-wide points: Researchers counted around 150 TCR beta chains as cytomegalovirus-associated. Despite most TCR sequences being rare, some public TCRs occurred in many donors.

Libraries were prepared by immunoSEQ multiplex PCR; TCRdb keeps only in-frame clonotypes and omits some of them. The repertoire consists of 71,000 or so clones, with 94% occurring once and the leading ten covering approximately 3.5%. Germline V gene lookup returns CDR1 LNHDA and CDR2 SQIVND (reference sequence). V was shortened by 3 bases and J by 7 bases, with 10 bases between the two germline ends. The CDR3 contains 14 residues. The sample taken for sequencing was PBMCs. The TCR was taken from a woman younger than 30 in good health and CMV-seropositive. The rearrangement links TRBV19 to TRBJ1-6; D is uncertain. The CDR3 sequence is CASSIRQTNSPLHF. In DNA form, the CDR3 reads TGTGCCAGTAGTATCAGGCAGACCAATTCACCCCTCCACTTT.